Each of the 15 T cell receptor beta chains below was sequenced from the same sample in a study of CD8+CD57+ T cells in acquired aplastic anemia (dated 2018 in TCRdb). The instrument was an Illumina HiSeq 2000. Genomic DNA was used as template for profiling of TCR beta VDJ combinations and CDR3 sequences. Using fastp trimming at Q25 and MiXCR clonotype assembly, TCRdb reanalyzed the public sequencing data and kept in-frame beta chains. Identical CDR3 proteins give one entry, which carries the most common genes and DNA. Here the sample has 450,000 to 550,000 distinct CDR3 sequences; around 32% occur a single time. Of the sample, nearly 0.85% is held by the ten largest clones. The patients picked for sequencing were ones in whom flow cytometry had shown an expansion of CD8+CD57+ cells. Sequences were obtained from sorted CD4+, CD8+, or CD8+CD57+ T cells (not recorded which) from PBMCs. The receptor source for this set is a human donor with aplastic anemia.

In this sample, this clonotype turned up once. Given a much more abundant clone one base away, this may be a read error. The genes are TRBV9 and TRBJ2-7; D could derive from TRBD1 or TRBD2 (5 bases each). Germline V gene data show CDR1 as SGDLS and CDR2 as YYNGEE. The CDR3 runs to 15 residues. Deletions cut 0 bases from V and 4 bases from J, with 14 bases between. CDR3 sequence: CASSVGTVGRYEQYF. CDR3 nucleotide sequence: TGTGCCAGCAGCGTAGGAACAGTGGGACGTTACGAGCAGTACTTC.

This clonotype was found a few times. The rearrangement uses TRBV25-1 and TRBJ2-1; possibly TRBD1 or TRBD2 for D (6 bases each). The CDR3 covers 14 residues. V lost 6 bases and J 7 bases, leaving 16 bases between the germline ends. The V gene's germline CDR1 is MGHDK and CDR2 SYGVNS. CDR3 nucleotides: TGTGCCAGCAGCCCGACATGGGGGGCGAATGAGCAGTTCTTC. Translation: CASSPTWGANEQFF.

This clonotype was recorded at least ten times. CDR3 nucleotides: TGCAGCGTGCTCCCGAGGGCTAGCGGCAACGAGCAGTACTTC. Protein sequence: CSVLPRASGNEQYF. J is TRBJ2-7 and V is TRBV29-1, with 7 bases aligning to TRBD2. V gave up 6 bases and J gave up 5 bases; unmatched junction bases: 13. The CDR3 runs to 14 residues. CDR1 and CDR2 from the germline V gene are SQVTM and ANQGSEA.

The genes are TRBV7-3 and TRBJ2-5; D is ambiguous. The ends were cut back, 5 bases at V and 4 bases at J, with 20 bases in the middle. The CDR3 contains 16 residues. Germline V gives CDR1 SGHTA, CDR2 FQGTGA. The CDR3 DNA sequence: TGTGCCAGCAGCCCACCGGGTTTAGGATTGTTAGAGACCCAGTACTTC. Its protein product is CASSPPGLGLLETQYF.

This clonotype was counted ten times or more. The chain joins TRBV9 to TRBJ2-5; no firm D call. The CDR3 runs 12 residues. Trimming cost V 3 bases and J 0 bases, with 3 bases left between them. From germline, CDR1 is SGDLS and CDR2 YYNGEE. CDR3 nucleotides: TGTGCCAGCAGCGCCAACCAAGAGACCCAGTACTTC. Encoded protein: CASSANQETQYF.

The rearrangement joins TRBV6-5 to TRBJ1-3, with 7 bases aligning to TRBD1. V lost 2 bases to trimming and J lost 2 bases; unmatched junction nucleotides: 6. The CDR3 sequence is 16 residues long. CDR1 MNHEY and CDR2 SVGAGI come from the germline V gene. CDR3 in DNA: TGTGCCAGCAGTTACCAAGGGACAGCTACTGGAAACACCATATATTTT. Translated: CASSYQGTATGNTIYF.

The chain links TRBV5-6 to TRBJ1-3; D remains ambiguous. The V gene lost 0 bases and the J gene lost 1 base, with 11 bases spanning the gap. The CDR3 has 16 amino acids. The V gene's germline CDR1 is SGHDT and CDR2 YYEEEE. The DNA of the CDR3 is TGTGCCAGCAGCTTGGCCGGCACACCATCTGGAAACACCATATATTTT. This encodes CASSLAGTPSGNTIYF.

The chain links TRBV6-1 to TRBJ2-2; 10 nucleotides align to TRBD2. In germline, CDR1 is MNHNS, CDR2 SASEGT. The CDR3 is 16 residues long. V shed 7 bases, J shed 2 bases, and the junction held 7 bases outside the gene matches. CDR3 residues: CASIGLAGVNTGELFF. CDR3 nucleotides: TGTGCCAGCATAGGCCTAGCGGGAGTAAACACCGGGGAGCTGTTTTTT.

CDR3 in amino acids: CASSLFQDNNEQFF. The CDR3, as DNA: TGTGCCAGCAGTTTATTCCAAGACAACAATGAGCAGTTCTTC. The rearrangement links TRBV11-2 to TRBJ2-7; D gene ambiguous. The J call could be wrong; TRBJ2-1 is a better fit for the DNA end. The CDR3 contains 14 residues. Germline-derived CDR1 and CDR2 are SGHAT and FQNNGV.

This clonotype was recorded at least ten times. The chain recombines TRBV10-3 with TRBJ1-2; 8 bases are shared with TRBD1. With 2 bases clipped from V and 3 bases from J, the junction kept 5 bases outside the gene matches. The CDR3 is 15 amino acids. CDR1 ENHRY and CDR2 SYGVKD come from the germline V gene. CDR3: CAISEGQGLDYGYTF. The DNA for the CDR3 is TGTGCCATCAGTGAGGGACAGGGCCTAGACTATGGCTACACCTTC.

This clonotype was picked up many times. The chain uses TRBV12-3 or TRBV12-4 and TRBJ1-5; no clear D gene. This CDR3 contains 13 residues. Trimming stripped 2 bases from V and 9 bases from J, with 11 bases between. Here the CDR3 DNA reads TGTGCCAGCAGTTTAAGGGTTAACGGGCCCCAGCATTTT. Encoded protein: CASSLRVNGPQHF.

This clonotype was seen many times. The V and J genes are TRBV7-2 and TRBJ2-7; D not certain. This CDR3 has 13 amino acids. CDR1 and CDR2 (germline): SGHTA, FQGNSA. Trimming pared 2 bases from V and 3 bases from J, leaving 8 bases between. The DNA of the CDR3 is TGTGCCAGCAGCTTACAGGCCCTCTACGAGCAGTACTTC. Protein: CASSLQALYEQYF.

This clonotype appeared a single time. The germline gene is not matched at one end of the junction; a read error may be the cause. This chain uses TRBV6-2 or TRBV6-3 with TRBJ1-6; possible D gene TRBD1, 5 bases. This CDR3 spans 18 amino acids. CDR1 and CDR2 from the germline V gene are MNHEY and SVGEGT. The chain's CDR3 is CASSSWGLRSSYNPPLHF. The CDR3 DNA is TGTGCCAGCAGTTCGTGGGGACTCAGGAGCTCCTATAATCCACCCCTCCACTTT.

This clonotype has a handful of counts. The chain links TRBV19 to TRBJ1-2; TRBD1 is a possible D gene (6 bases). The V and J ends lost 5 bases and 8 bases respectively, with 18 bases between them. Germline V lookup: CDR1 LNHDA, CDR2 SQIVND (reference sequence). The CDR3 is made up of 14 amino acids. The CDR3 nucleotides read TGTGCCAGTAGTGGGGACACCACTCGTCGAGGCTACACCTTC. Amino acids: CASSGDTTRRGYTF.

This rearrangement joins TRBV6-1 to TRBJ1-2, with 7 bases matching TRBD1. V trimming: 7 bases; J trimming: 1 base; junction bases outside the gene matches: 9. CDR1 is MNHNS and CDR2 is SASEGT in the germline V gene. The CDR3 length is 15 residues. The CDR3 DNA is TGTGCCAGCATGAGGGCGGGACAGAATAACTATGGCTACACCTTC. It translates to CASMRAGQNNYGYTF.